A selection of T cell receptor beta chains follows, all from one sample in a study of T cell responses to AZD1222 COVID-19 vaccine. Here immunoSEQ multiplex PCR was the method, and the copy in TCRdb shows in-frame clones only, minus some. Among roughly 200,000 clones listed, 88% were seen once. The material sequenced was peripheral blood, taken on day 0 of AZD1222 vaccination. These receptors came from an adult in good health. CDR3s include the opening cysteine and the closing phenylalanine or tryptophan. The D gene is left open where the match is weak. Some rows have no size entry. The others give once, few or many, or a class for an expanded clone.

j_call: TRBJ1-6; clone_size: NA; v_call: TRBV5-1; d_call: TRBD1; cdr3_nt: TGCGCCAGCACCGCATCAGGGGGCTATAATTCACCCCTCCACTTT; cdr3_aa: CASTASGGYNSPLHF
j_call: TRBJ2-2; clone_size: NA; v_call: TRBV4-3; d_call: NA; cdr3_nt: TGCGCCAGCAGCCAAGATCGTTCCGGGTTCGGGGAGCTGTTTTTT; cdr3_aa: CASSQDRSGFGELFF
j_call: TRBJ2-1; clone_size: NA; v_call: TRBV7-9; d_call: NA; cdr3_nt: TGTGCCAGCAGCTTAGAACAGGGCGCCGGGGACTACAATGAGCAGTTCTTC; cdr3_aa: CASSLEQGAGDYNEQFF
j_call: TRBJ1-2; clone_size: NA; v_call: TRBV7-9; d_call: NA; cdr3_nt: TGTGCCAGCAGCAGGGGAACTAACTATGGCTACACCTTC; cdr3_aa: CASSRGTNYGYTF
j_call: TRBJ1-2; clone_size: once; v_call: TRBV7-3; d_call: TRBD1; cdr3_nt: TGTGCCAGCAGCGCCACCGGACAGGGGGCATACTATGGCTACACCTTC; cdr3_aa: CASSATGQGAYYGYTF
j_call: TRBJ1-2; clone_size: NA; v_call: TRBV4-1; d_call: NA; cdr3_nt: TGCGCCAGCAGCCAGCCAGGGTCTAACTATGGCTACACCTTC; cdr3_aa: CASSQPGSNYGYTF
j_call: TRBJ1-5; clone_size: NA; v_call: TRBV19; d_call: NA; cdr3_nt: TGTGCCAGTAGTGGGCGACAGGATGTTGTAGGTTATCAGCCCCAGCATTTT; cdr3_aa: CASSGRQDVVGYQPQHF
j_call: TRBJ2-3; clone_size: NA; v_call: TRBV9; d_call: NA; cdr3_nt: TGTGCCAGCAGCGTAGATGGGGGTAGCGGCCCAGATACGCAGTATTTT; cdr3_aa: CASSVDGGSGPDTQYF
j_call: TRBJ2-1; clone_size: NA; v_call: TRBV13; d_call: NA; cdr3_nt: TGTGCCAGCAGCTTAAGGCAGGGAATCAATGAGCAGTTCTTC; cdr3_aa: CASSLRQGINEQFF
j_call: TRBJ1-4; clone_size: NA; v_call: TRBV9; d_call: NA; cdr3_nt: TGTGCCAGCAGCGGCGGGGGCGCAGGGGAAAAACTGTTTTTT; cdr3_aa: CASSGGGAGEKLFF
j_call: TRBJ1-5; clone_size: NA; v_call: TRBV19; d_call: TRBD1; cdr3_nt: TGTGCCAGTAGTATCACCGGGACAGAGAACAATCAGCCCCAGCATTTT; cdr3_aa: CASSITGTENNQPQHF
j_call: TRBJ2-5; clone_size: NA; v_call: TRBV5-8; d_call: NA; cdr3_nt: TGTGCCAGCAGCTTGTACAGGGTTGGAGAGACCCAGTACTTC; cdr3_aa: CASSLYRVGETQYF
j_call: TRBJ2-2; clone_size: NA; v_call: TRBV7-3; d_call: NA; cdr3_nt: TGTGCCAGCAGCTTACAACAGACCGGGGAGCTGTTTTTT; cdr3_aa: CASSLQQTGELFF
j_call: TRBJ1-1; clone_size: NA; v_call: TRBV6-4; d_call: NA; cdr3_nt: TGTGCCAGCAGCGGAATCGGGGCTGAAGCTTTCTTT; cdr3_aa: CASSGIGAEAFF
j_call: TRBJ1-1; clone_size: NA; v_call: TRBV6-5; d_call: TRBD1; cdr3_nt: TGTGCCAGCAGCAGACAGGGTGGGGTTTCTGAAGCTTTCTTT; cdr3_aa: CASSRQGGVSEAFF
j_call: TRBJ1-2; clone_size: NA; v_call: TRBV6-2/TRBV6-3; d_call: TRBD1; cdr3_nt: TGTGCCAGCAGACCTGGACAGGGCGGCTACACCTTC; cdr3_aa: CASRPGQGGYTF
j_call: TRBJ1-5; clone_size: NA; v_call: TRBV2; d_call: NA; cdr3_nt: TGTGCCAGCAGACTAGGGCAACGCCAGCCCCAGCATTTT; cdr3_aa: CASRLGQRQPQHF
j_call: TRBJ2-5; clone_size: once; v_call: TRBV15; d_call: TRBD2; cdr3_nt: TGTGCCACCAGCGGATACTATGCGGGGGACCGGGAGACCCAGTACTTC; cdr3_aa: CATSGYYAGDRETQYF
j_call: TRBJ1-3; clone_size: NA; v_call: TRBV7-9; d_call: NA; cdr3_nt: TGTGCCAGCAGCAAGGTGACAGGAAAACTCTCTGGAAACACCATATATTTT; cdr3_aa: CASSKVTGKLSGNTIYF
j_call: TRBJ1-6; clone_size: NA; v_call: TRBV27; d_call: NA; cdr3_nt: TGTGCCAGCTCATTGGCACAGACCCTAGGGAATTCACCCCTCCACTTT; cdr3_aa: CASSLAQTLGNSPLHF
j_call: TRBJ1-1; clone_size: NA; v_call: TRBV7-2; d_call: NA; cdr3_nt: TGTGCCAGCAGCCCATCAAGACGGTCTGAAGCTTTCTTT; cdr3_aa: CASSPSRRSEAFF
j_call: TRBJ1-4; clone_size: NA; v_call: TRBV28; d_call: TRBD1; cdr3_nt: TGTGCCAGCATCGCAGGGGGGTTAAATGAAAAACTGTTTTTT; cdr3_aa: CASIAGGLNEKLFF
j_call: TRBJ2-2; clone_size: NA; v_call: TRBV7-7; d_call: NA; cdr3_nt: TGTGCCAGCAGCCTTGCCCGACCCCCAAACACCGGGGAGCTGTTTTTT; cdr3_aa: CASSLARPPNTGELFF
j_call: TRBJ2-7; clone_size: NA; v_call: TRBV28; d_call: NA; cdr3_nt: TGTGCCTGCGACTCCAGCTCCTACCCGTACGAGCAGTACTTC; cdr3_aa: CACDSSSYPYEQYF
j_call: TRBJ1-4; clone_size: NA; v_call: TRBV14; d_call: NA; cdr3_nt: TGTGCCAGCAGCCAAGAATGGGGGTATGCTAATGAAAAACTGTTTTTT; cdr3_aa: CASSQEWGYANEKLFF
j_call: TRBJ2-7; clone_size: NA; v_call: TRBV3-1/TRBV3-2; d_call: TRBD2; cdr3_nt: TGTGCCAGCAGCCAATGGGCTAGCGGAGTCGAGCAGTACTTC; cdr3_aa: CASSQWASGVEQYF
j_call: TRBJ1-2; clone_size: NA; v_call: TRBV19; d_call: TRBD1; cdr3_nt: TGTGCCAGTAGTAGACGGGACAGGAGACTTGCTAACTATGGCTACACCTTC; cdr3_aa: CASSRRDRRLANYGYTF
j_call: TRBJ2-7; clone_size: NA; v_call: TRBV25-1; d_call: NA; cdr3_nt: TGTGCCAGCAGTGGGGGCGAGCAGTACTTC; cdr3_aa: CASSGGEQYF
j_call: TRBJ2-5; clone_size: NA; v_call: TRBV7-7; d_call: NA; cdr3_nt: TGTGCCAGCAGCACTAACCCGGACAGCCAAGAGACCCAGTACTTC; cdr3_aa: CASSTNPDSQETQYF
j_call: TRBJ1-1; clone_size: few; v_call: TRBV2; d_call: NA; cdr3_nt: TGTGCCAGCAGTGAACTCAAGGAAACTGAAGCTTTCTTT; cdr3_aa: CASSELKETEAFF
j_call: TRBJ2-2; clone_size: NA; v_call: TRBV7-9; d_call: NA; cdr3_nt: TGTGCCAGCAGCTTAGTAGAAACCGGGGAGCTGTTTTTT; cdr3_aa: CASSLVETGELFF
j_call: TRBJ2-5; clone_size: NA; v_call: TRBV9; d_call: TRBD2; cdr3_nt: TGTGCCAGCAGCGTAGGAGCGAAGCGGGGGCCCCTGTCCGAGACCCAGTACTTC; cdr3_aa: CASSVGAKRGPLSETQYF
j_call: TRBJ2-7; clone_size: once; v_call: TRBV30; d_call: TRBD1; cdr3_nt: TGTGCCTGGAATGGGGGACAGGAACGTTTCGAGCAGTACTTC; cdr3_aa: CAWNGGQERFEQYF
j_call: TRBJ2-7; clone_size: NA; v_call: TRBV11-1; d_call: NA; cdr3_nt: TGTGCCAGCAGCTTAGCGGGCAGCCTAGACTACGAGCAGTACTTC; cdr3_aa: CASSLAGSLDYEQYF
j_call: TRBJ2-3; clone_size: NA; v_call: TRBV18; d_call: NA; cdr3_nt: TGTGCCAGCTCACCAGAGACTACCAGGGGAGATACGCAGTATTTT; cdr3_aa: CASSPETTRGDTQYF
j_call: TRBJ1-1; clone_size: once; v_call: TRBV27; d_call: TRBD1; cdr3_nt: TGTGCCAGCAGCAGACAGGGAGGATGGAACACTGAAGCTTTCTTT; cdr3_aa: CASSRQGGWNTEAFF
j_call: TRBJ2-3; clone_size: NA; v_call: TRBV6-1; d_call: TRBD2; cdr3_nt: TGTGCCAGCAGTGGGGCGCTTATACCGGGACTAGCGGTCACAGATACGCAGTATTTT; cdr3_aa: CASSGALIPGLAVTDTQYF
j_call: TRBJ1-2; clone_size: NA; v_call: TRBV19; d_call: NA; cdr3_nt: TGTGCCACCGCTCGAGATAATGGGGGCTATGGCTACACCTTC; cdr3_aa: CATARDNGGYGYTF
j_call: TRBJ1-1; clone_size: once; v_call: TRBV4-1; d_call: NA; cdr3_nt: TGCGCCAGCAGCCAATATCCTATCGCGGGGCCTGAAGCTTTCTTT; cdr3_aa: CASSQYPIAGPEAFF
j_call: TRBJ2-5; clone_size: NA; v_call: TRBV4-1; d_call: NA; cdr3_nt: TGCGCCAGCAGCCTCTCGAGCGGTCAAGAGACCCAGTACTTC; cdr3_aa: CASSLSSGQETQYF
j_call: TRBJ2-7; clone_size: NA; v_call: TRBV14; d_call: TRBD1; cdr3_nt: TGTGCCAGCAGCGCGTCCGGGACAGGAGACTACGAGCAGTACTTC; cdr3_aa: CASSASGTGDYEQYF
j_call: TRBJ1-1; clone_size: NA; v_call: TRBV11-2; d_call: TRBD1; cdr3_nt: TGTGCCAGCAGCTTAGACGGACAGGGTCCGGCATTGACGAACACTGAAGCTTTCTTT; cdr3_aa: CASSLDGQGPALTNTEAFF
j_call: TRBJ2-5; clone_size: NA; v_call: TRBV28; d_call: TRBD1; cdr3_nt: TGTGCCAGCAGCAGGGACAGCCAAGAGACCCAGTACTTC; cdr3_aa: CASSRDSQETQYF
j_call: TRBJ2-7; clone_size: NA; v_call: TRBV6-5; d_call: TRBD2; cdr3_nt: TGTGCCAGCAGTCAGCGGGGGGGTAGCTCCTACGAGCAGTACTTC; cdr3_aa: CASSQRGGSSYEQYF
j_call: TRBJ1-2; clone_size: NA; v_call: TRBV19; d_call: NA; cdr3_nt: TGTGCCAGCGCGCCGGGACACGTGCTCTATGGCTACACCTTC; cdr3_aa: CASAPGHVLYGYTF
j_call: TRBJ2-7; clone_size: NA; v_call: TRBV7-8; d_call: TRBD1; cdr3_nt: TGTGCCAGCACCAGGGGGCGGGACAGGGGGATCTACGAGCAGTACTTC; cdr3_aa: CASTRGRDRGIYEQYF
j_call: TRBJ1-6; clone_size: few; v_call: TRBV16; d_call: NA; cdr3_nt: TGTGCCAGCAGCCAATCCAAGGGTGGTGGTTCACCCCTCCACTTT; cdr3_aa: CASSQSKGGGSPLHF
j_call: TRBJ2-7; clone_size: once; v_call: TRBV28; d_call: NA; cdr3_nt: TGTGCCAGCACACCGGGGGCCTACGAGCAGTACTTC; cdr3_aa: CASTPGAYEQYF
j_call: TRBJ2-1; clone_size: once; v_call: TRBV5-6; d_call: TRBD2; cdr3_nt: TGTGCCAGCAGCTGGGGCGGGGGTCCAAGCTCCTACAATGAGCAGTTCTTC; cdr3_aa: CASSWGGGPSSYNEQFF
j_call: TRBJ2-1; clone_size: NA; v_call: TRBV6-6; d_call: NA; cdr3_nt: TGTGCCAGCAGCCGAAAGCATGGACTGAGCTCCTACAATGAGCAGTTCTTC; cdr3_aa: CASSRKHGLSSYNEQFF
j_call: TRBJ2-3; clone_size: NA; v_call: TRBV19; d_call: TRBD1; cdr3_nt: TGTGCCAGTAAGGACAGGGGGTTAGGAGATACGCAGTATTTT; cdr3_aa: CASKDRGLGDTQYF
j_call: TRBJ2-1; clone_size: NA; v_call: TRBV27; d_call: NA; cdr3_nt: TGTGCCAGCAATATGGGGGGGGCCTGGAACAATGAGCAGTTCTTC; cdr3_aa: CASNMGGAWNNEQFF
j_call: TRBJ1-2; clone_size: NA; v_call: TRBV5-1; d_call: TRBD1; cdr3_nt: TGCGCCAGCAGCTTGGGGACAGGGGAGTTCTATGGCTACACCTTC; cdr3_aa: CASSLGTGEFYGYTF
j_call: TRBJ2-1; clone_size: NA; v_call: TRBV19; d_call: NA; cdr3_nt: TGTGCCAGTAGTATAGACCAATTCTCCTACAATGAGCAGTTCTTC; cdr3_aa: CASSIDQFSYNEQFF
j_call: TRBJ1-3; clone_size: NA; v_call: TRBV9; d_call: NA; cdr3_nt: TGTGCCAGCAGCCAGGCCGGGGGAGCGGGAAACACCATATATTTT; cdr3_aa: CASSQAGGAGNTIYF
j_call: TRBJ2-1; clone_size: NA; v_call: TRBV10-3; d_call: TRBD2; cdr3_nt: TGTGCCATCAGTGAGCGGGAGGGGAGATACAATGAGCAGTTCTTC; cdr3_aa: CAISEREGRYNEQFF
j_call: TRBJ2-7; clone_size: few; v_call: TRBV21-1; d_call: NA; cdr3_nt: TGTGCCAGCAGCAAAGCGGGAGGTCTGGTTACCCCTGTATTTGGAGAGCAGTACTTC; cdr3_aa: CASSKAGGLVTPVFGEQYF
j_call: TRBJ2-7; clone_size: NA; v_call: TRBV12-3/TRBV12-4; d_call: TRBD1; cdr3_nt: TGTGCCAGCAGGAGGACAGGGACCTACGAGCAGTACTTC; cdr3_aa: CASRRTGTYEQYF
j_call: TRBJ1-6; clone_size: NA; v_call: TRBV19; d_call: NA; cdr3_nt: TGTGCCAGTAGTACCCTCCGGGGAAGGGATTCACCCCTCCACTTT; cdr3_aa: CASSTLRGRDSPLHF